These 16 T cell receptor beta chains were all obtained from the same sample, sequenced in a study of siplizumab effects on memory and regulatory T cells (dated by TCRdb to the late 2010s). Libraries were made using the immunoSEQ multiplex PCR assay. This is the immuneACCESS table as TCRdb keeps it, with only in-frame sequences that have V and J called. A part of the clones is gone; compared with another copy, unresolved V genes explain less than half, and the rest is unexplained. The sample profile shows 100,000 or so clones; about 91% of them were found once. The ten largest clones add up to approximately 2.7% of the sample. Sequenced sample: CD4+ T cells sorted from blood. The receptors stem from a human donor in good health. Some clones in this sample may be carry-over from other donors' samples.

The J gene is TRBJ2-1, the V gene TRBV5-1, with no clear D. Trimming pared 4 bases from V and 6 bases from J, leaving 17 bases between. Looked up from germline, CDR1 is SGHRS and CDR2 is YFSETQ. CDR3 size: 15 residues. CDR3 loop: CASSDARFRANEQFF. CDR3 nucleotides: TGCGCCAGCAGCGATGCTCGGTTTCGGGCCAATGAGCAGTTCTTC.

This chain links TRBV2 with TRBJ2-7; 8 bases map to TRBD2. The CDR3 has 14 residues. Germline V CDR1 and CDR2: SNHLY, FYNNEI. Trimming cost V 5 bases and J 1 base; bases outside gene matches: 4. CDR3 nucleotides: TGTGCCAGCAGTATCTCGGGGGGGTCCTACGAGCAGTACTTC. Its protein product is CASSISGGSYEQYF.

This chain links TRBV11-2 with TRBJ1-2, with 9 bases aligning to TRBD1. Germline values: CDR1 SGHAT, CDR2 FQNNGV. J lost 3 bases, V lost 5 bases, and 7 bases had no gene match. The CDR3 loop spans 15 amino acids. In DNA form, the CDR3 reads TGTGCCAGCAGCGCATCCGGGACAGGGTACTATGGCTACACCTTC. Amino acids: CASSASGTGYYGYTF.

The rearrangement links TRBV7-9 to TRBJ1-1; tentatively, D is TRBD1 (5 bases). The CDR3 is 13 amino acids. Germline V gene sequence: CDR1 SEHNR, CDR2 FQNEAQ (reference sequence). V lost 6 bases and J lost 6, with 14 bases in between. The CDR3 is CASSEGQIAEAFF. The CDR3 nucleotides read TGTGCCAGCAGTGAGGGGCAGATAGCTGAAGCTTTCTTT.

The chain links TRBV7-2 to TRBJ2-7, with 8 bases that match TRBD2. J was trimmed by 4 bases and V by 5 bases; bases with no gene match: 13. Germline-derived CDR1 and CDR2 are SGHTA and FQGNSA. This CDR3 spans 16 amino acids. CDR3 nucleotides: TGTGCCAGCAGCAATCCCCATAGCGGGAAGCGGTACGAGCAGTACTTC. Amino acid sequence: CASSNPHSGKRYEQYF.

The chain recombines TRBV7-3 with TRBJ2-1; D remains ambiguous. There are 13 residues in the CDR3. Trimming removed 4 bases at V and 10 bases at J, with 14 bases between. Germline V gene lookup returns CDR1 SGHTA and CDR2 FQGTGA. CDR3: CASSSPGGREQFF. Written as DNA, the CDR3 is TGTGCCAGCAGCTCCCCAGGTGGGCGAGAGCAGTTCTTC. The complete variable domain, with remaining parts taken from reference TRBV7-3 and TRBJ2-1, reads GAGVSQTPSNKVTEKGKYVELRCDPISGHTALYWYRQSLGQGPEFLIYFQGTGAADDSGLPNDRFFAVRPEGSVSTLKIQRTERGDSAVYLCASSSPGGREQFFGPGTRLTVL.

This chain joins TRBV11-3 and TRBJ2-1; TRBD2 matches 16 bases. This CDR3 contains 18 residues. J lost 10 bases, V lost 4 bases, and 13 bases had no gene match. Germline V gene lookup returns CDR1 SGHNT and CDR2 YENEEA. In nucleotides, the CDR3 is TGTGCCAGCAGCTCAACCTCCGGGACTAGCGGGAGGGCCCGGGAGCAGTTCTTC. Amino acid sequence: CASSSTSGTSGRAREQFF.

V and J are TRBV2 and TRBJ1-5; weak D call: TRBD1 (6 bases). This CDR3 is built from 15 residues. Germline-derived CDR1 and CDR2 are SNHLY and FYNNEI. The V end lost 3 bases, the J end lost 1 base, and 10 bases lay between the germline ends. The CDR3 sequence is CASSESRGSNQPQHF. CDR3 in DNA: TGTGCCAGCAGTGAGTCCAGGGGAAGCAATCAGCCCCAGCATTTT.

The rearrangement uses TRBV19 and TRBJ1-1, with a possible D match to TRBD1 (5 bases). The CDR3 covers 11 residues. Between the trimmed V and J ends, which lost 6 bases and 14 bases, there was a span of 16 bases. CDR1 and CDR2 from the germline V gene are LNHDA and SQIVND (reference sequence). CDR3 nucleotide sequence: TGTGCCAGTAGGACGGGACCCGCGCCCTTCTTT. This codes for CASRTGPAPFF.

The chain uses TRBV5-1 and TRBJ2-5; a weak D match, TRBD1 (6 bases). Per germline, CDR1 SGHRS and CDR2 YFSETQ. Trimming cost V 1 base and J 2 bases, with 18 bases left between them. The CDR3 covers 17 residues. CDR3 in DNA: TGCGCCAGCAGCTTGCGGAATTCGGGACACCTACAAGAGACCCAGTACTTC. Translation gives CASSLRNSGHLQETQYF. The variable domain in full, with the rest retrieved from reference TRBV5-1 and TRBJ2-5, is KAGVTQTPRYLIKTRGQQVTLSCSPISGHRSVSWYQQTPGQGLQFLFEYFSETQRNKGNFPGRFSGRQFSNSRSEMNVSTLELGDSALYLCASSLRNSGHLQETQYFGPGTRLLVL.

This clone has only a few counts. The V gene is TRBV5-1, the J gene TRBJ2-3, with 9 bases identical to TRBD2. Germline V gene lookup returns CDR1 SGHRS and CDR2 YFSETQ. Unmatched junction bases numbered 14, after V lost 4 bases and J lost 5 bases. The CDR3 totals 17 residues. As DNA, the CDR3 is TGCGCCAGCAGCGTGATAGCGGGAGCTTCTCGGGTAGATACGCAGTATTTT. The encoded protein is CASSVIAGASRVDTQYF.

This clone appeared once. The chain uses TRBV6-6 and TRBJ2-2; D gene ambiguous. Trimming cost V 5 bases and J 7 bases, with 8 bases left between them. The CDR3 covers 12 residues. Germline lookup yields CDR1 MNHNY and CDR2 SVGAGI (reference sequence). The CDR3 protein is CASSPAIGELFF. The CDR3 DNA is TGTGCCAGCAGTCCAGCGATCGGGGAGCTGTTTTTT.

The V and J genes are TRBV15 and TRBJ2-7, with a weak D call TRBD2 (5 bases). Trimming stripped 3 bases from V and 0 bases from J, with 18 bases between. This CDR3 has 17 amino acids. The germline V gene has CDR1 LNHNV and CDR2 YYDKDF (reference sequence). DNA for the CDR3: TGTGCCACCAGCAGGCCGTCCGCGGGCCAGAGCTCCTACGAGCAGTACTTC. This encodes CATSRPSAGQSSYEQYF. The full variable domain, its missing parts supplied by reference TRBV15 and TRBJ2-7, is DAMVIQNPRYQVTQFGKPVTLSCSQTLNHNVMYWYQQKSSQAPKLLFHYYDKDFNNEADTPDNFQSRRPNTSFCFLDIRSPGLGDTAMYLCATSRPSAGQSSYEQYFGPGTRLTVT.

In DNA form, the CDR3 reads TGCGCCAGCAGCTTCGAAGTATCCAGGGGAACTGAAGCTTTCTTT. Its translation is CASSFEVSRGTEAFF. V and J are TRBV5-1 and TRBJ1-1; a weak D match, TRBD1 (6 bases). The CDR3 is 15 amino acids. CDR1 and CDR2 (germline): SGHRS, YFSETQ. V dropped 2 bases and J dropped 5 bases, with 16 bases sitting between them.

This chain joins TRBV19 and TRBJ2-5; D may be TRBD2 (6 bases). V was trimmed by 5 bases and J by 7 bases, leaving 17 bases between them. The CDR3 is 14 residues long. Germline CDR1 reads LNHDA; CDR2 reads SQIVND (reference sequence). This CDR3 is CASSFQSGAGTQYF. The CDR3 bases are TGTGCCAGTAGTTTCCAGTCGGGAGCAGGGACCCAGTACTTC.

The chain recombines TRBV5-6 with TRBJ2-2, with 9 bases identical to TRBD2. CDR1 is SGHDT, CDR2 YYEEEE, per germline. The CDR3 covers 16 residues. J gave up 7 bases and V 2 bases, and 9 bases lay outside the gene matches. The CDR3 coding sequence is TGTGCCAGCAGCTTCGGTTTAGCGGGGGTGTTCGGGGAGCTGTTTTTT. The encoded protein is CASSFGLAGVFGELFF.